Listed below are T cell receptor beta chains from one sample, sequenced in a study of cytomegalovirus exposure and HLA in healthy donors. Profiling relied on immunoSEQ multiplex PCR, and the TCRdb table lists in-frame clones only, not all of them. The sample shows about 150,000 clones, more than 7.5% of them seen only once. The sequenced sample was PBMCs. These receptors all stem from a man in his fifties in good health and CMV-seronegative. The CDR3 runs from the conserved cysteine through the conserved F or W. A D gene is named only where the DNA matches it firmly. Size tells how often a clone was seen (once, few, many) or the class of an expanded clone, and some rows leave it out.

size	J	D	V	DNA	CDR3
-	TRBJ1-2	TRBD1	TRBV6-1	TGTGCCAGCAGTGAAACAGGGGTAGTCTATGGCTACACCTTC	CASSETGVVYGYTF
few	TRBJ1-2	-	TRBV18	TGTGCCAGCCTACCTGAGACAGCCGGCCCCTATGGCTACACCTTC	CASLPETAGPYGYTF
-	TRBJ2-3	-	TRBV6-1	TGTGCCAGCAGTGAACCTGGGGCCCCTAGCACAGATACGCAGTATTTT	CASSEPGAPSTDTQYF
few	TRBJ1-6	-	TRBV30	TGTGCCTGGAGCTCCCGCGGGAGCGATTCACCCCTCCACTTT	CAWSSRGSDSPLHF
-	TRBJ2-1	-	TRBV7-3	TGTGCCAGCAGCTTAACGGACTCCAGCTACAATGAGCAGTTCTTC	CASSLTDSSYNEQFF
few	TRBJ2-2	TRBD2	TRBV18	TGTGCCAGCTCAACAAGGACTAGCGCCGGGGAGCTGTTTTTT	CASSTRTSAGELFF
-	TRBJ2-2	-	TRBV7-2	TGTGCCAGCAGCTTAGTGGGGGGTAGGAACACCGGGGAGCTGTTTTTT	CASSLVGGRNTGELFF
-	TRBJ2-7	-	TRBV5-1	TGCGCCAGCCGCCCGGGTCCCCAAATAGATGCGAGGCAGTACTTC	CASRPGPQIDARQYF
-	TRBJ1-3	-	TRBV28	TGTGCCAGCAGTTTAGTGATCACAGGAAGCTCTGGAAACACCATATATTTT	CASSLVITGSSGNTIYF
-	TRBJ1-5	-	TRBV18	TGTGCCAGCTCACCGCCAGGGGAGCAGCCCCAGCATTTT	CASSPPGEQPQHF
-	TRBJ2-1	TRBD1	TRBV5-1	TGCGCCAGCAGCATGGGGACAGGCCTCAATGAGCAGTTCTTC	CASSMGTGLNEQFF
few	TRBJ2-5	TRBD2	TRBV29-1	TGCAGCGTTGAAGCCGGGGGGACTGGAGAGACCCAGTACTTC	CSVEAGGTGETQYF
-	TRBJ1-3	-	TRBV4-2	TGTGCCAGCAGCCAAGAAGACAGGTCCGGAAACACCATATATTTT	CASSQEDRSGNTIYF
few	TRBJ1-5	TRBD1	TRBV6-1	TGTGCCAGCAGTGACGGGACAGACAATCAGCCCCAGCATTTT	CASSDGTDNQPQHF
few	TRBJ2-3	-	TRBV7-3	TGTGCCAGCAGCTTCGGAGGAGGAACAGATACGCAGTATTTT	CASSFGGGTDTQYF
many	TRBJ2-7	TRBD2	TRBV7-9	TGTGCCAGCAGCTTAACTAGCGGGGGCGAGCAGTACTTC	CASSLTSGGEQYF
-	TRBJ1-1	TRBD1	TRBV27	TGTGCCAGCAGTGCGATGGGACAGACCTTTGAAGCTTTCTTT	CASSAMGQTFEAFF
few	TRBJ2-3	-	TRBV5-1	TGCGCCAGCAGCGCCGGGACAACGGTGTCTAGCACAGATACGCAGTATTTT	CASSAGTTVSSTDTQYF
few	TRBJ1-1	-	TRBV7-2	TGTGCCAGCAGCTTCTCTCGGGGGGCCGAAGCTTTCTTT	CASSFSRGAEAFF
-	TRBJ1-5	-	TRBV5-5	TGTGCCAGTCTACCAGGAATCGGAAATCAGCCCCAGCATTTT	CASLPGIGNQPQHF
many	TRBJ1-3	TRBD1	TRBV4-1	TGCGCCAGCAGCCAAGGGACAGGGGGTTTAAGAAACACCATATATTTT	CASSQGTGGLRNTIYF
-	TRBJ2-7	-	TRBV20-1	TGCAGTGCTACTTTCGCCTACGAGCAGTACTTC	CSATFAYEQYF
-	TRBJ2-6	-	TRBV6-1	TGTGCCAGCAGGACTGAGTCGGCTGGGGCCAACGTCCTGACTTTC	CASRTESAGANVLTF
few	TRBJ2-5	TRBD1	TRBV10-1	TGCGCCAGCAGTGCCCTTCAGGGGGATTGGGAGACCCAGTACTTC	CASSALQGDWETQYF
many	TRBJ2-1	TRBD2	TRBV10-1	TGCGCCAGCAGTGTGTTAGCGGGAGGGCCTCTAAAGAACAATGAGCAGTTCTTC	CASSVLAGGPLKNNEQFF
few	TRBJ2-1	-	TRBV5-1	TGCGCCAGCAGCTTAAGCGGGAATGAGCAGTTCTTC	CASSLSGNEQFF
few	TRBJ2-4	-	TRBV5-4	TGTGCCAGCAACACAAATACAGGATTAGCCAAAAACATTCAGTACTTC	CASNTNTGLAKNIQYF
few	TRBJ2-7	TRBD1	TRBV25-1	TGTGCCAGCAGTGTCGGGCTGGGACAGCTCTACGAGCAGTACTTC	CASSVGLGQLYEQYF
few	TRBJ2-7	TRBD1	TRBV10-3	TGTGCCACTACGGATGGGACAGGGGGCAACGAGCAGTACTTC	CATTDGTGGNEQYF
-	TRBJ1-5	-	TRBV30	TGTGCCTGGGGCTGGGGCAGCAATCAGCCCCAGCATTTT	CAWGWGSNQPQHF
-	TRBJ2-1	-	TRBV30	TGTGCCTGGAGTCGTTTGGCGGCGGGTGTCAATGAGCAGTTCTTC	CAWSRLAAGVNEQFF
few	TRBJ1-6	TRBD1	TRBV19	TGTGCCACTCAGACAGGGGGTAATTCACCCCTCCACTTT	CATQTGGNSPLHF
-	TRBJ2-5	-	TRBV5-1	TGCGCCAGCAGCTTCGAAAATAGAGAGACCCAGTACTTC	CASSFENRETQYF
-	TRBJ2-3	TRBD2	TRBV19	TGTGCCAGTTGTCGGGGACTAGCGGGATCTGATACGCAGTATTTT	CASCRGLAGSDTQYF
few	TRBJ2-7	TRBD1	TRBV14	TGTGCCAGCAGCCAAGGTGGGACAGGGTCCTACGAGCAGTACTTC	CASSQGGTGSYEQYF
few	TRBJ1-1	-	TRBV7-8	TGTGCCAGCAGCTTACAGAGGGACAAAATAAACACTGAAGCTTTCTTT	CASSLQRDKINTEAFF
-	TRBJ2-7	TRBD2	TRBV6-5	TGTGCCAGCAGCACCCGGGGGGACTCCTACGAGCAGTACTTC	CASSTRGDSYEQYF
-	TRBJ2-5	TRBD2	TRBV6-5	TGTGCCAGCGCGCCTAGCGGTCAAGAGACCCAGTACTTC	CASAPSGQETQYF
-	TRBJ2-5	-	TRBV5-8	TGTGCCAGCAGCGCTGACATGATACAAGAGACCCAGTACTTC	CASSADMIQETQYF
-	TRBJ2-5	-	TRBV9	TGTGCCAGCAGCGTAGGGTCTCAGGGACAAGAGACCCAGTACTTC	CASSVGSQGQETQYF
few	TRBJ1-5	-	TRBV6-1	TGTGCCAGCTCAACCGGGTTGGAGGTCTTGTCCCAGCATTTT	CASSTGLEVLSQHF
-	TRBJ2-2	TRBD1	TRBV2	TGTGCCAGCAGGAGGGGGCTCAATGACCCCGGGGAGCTGTTTTTT	CASRRGLNDPGELFF
-	TRBJ2-3	TRBD1	TRBV7-2	TGTGCCAGCAGCCATTCCAGTAGGGCAGGGGGCGCAGGAGATACGCAGTATTTT	CASSHSSRAGGAGDTQYF
-	TRBJ2-1	TRBD2	TRBV18	TGTGCCAGCTCACGGGGACTAGCAACTAATCCCTCCTACAATGAGCAGTTCTTC	CASSRGLATNPSYNEQFF
few	TRBJ1-1	-	TRBV7-7	TGTGCTAGCAGCTTAGCCCGGAACACTGAAGCTTTCTTT	CASSLARNTEAFF
-	TRBJ1-3	-	TRBV18	TGTGCCAGCTCACCACGGGCGGACAGCACCTCTGGAAACACCATATATTTT	CASSPRADSTSGNTIYF
few	TRBJ1-3	-	TRBV6-1	TGTGCCAGCAGTGATGCCGGGAAGGTTTCTGGAAACACCATATATTTT	CASSDAGKVSGNTIYF
few	TRBJ2-7	TRBD1	TRBV6-5	TGTGCCCTGGGCAGGGACAGTTACGAGCAGTACTTC	CALGRDSYEQYF
few	TRBJ1-1	-	TRBV7-9	TGTGCCAGCATCACCAAGGGGGGGGCCAGAGGGATGAACACTGAAGCTTTCTTT	CASITKGGARGMNTEAFF
few	TRBJ1-4	-	TRBV6-6	TGTGCCAGCAGTTACTCAGCGGACAGCAGTGAAAAACTGTTTTTT	CASSYSADSSEKLFF
few	TRBJ2-5	TRBD2	TRBV5-1	TGCGCCAGCAGCTTGGGACTAGCGGAGAAAGAGACCCAGTACTTC	CASSLGLAEKETQYF
-	TRBJ1-5	-	TRBV7-2	TGTGCCAGCAGCCCAGGGCTTGCAGGAGCCAATAGCAATCAGCCCCAGCATTTT	CASSPGLAGANSNQPQHF
few	TRBJ2-7	TRBD2	TRBV29-1	TGCAGCGTTCTCGAGGGGCTAGCGGGGGGGCAACGTTTCCACGAGCAGTACTTC	CSVLEGLAGGQRFHEQYF
few	TRBJ2-1	TRBD2	TRBV7-3	TGTGCCAGCAGCTTAACGCCGCTAGCGGGGGAGAGCTCCTACAATGAGCAGTTCTTC	CASSLTPLAGESSYNEQFF